The 14 T cell receptor beta chains listed next were all sequenced from one sample in a study of cytomegalovirus exposure and HLA in healthy donors. With 60 Vbeta and 13 Jbeta primers, the PCR was carried out. Produced via immunoSEQ multiplex PCR; TCRdb's table is partial and in-frame only. The data hold about 98,000 clones, with about 80% observed a single time. Source material: PBMCs. All receptors derive from a man aged 18 to 30 in good health and CMV-seropositive.

This clone was seen just once. V usage is TRBV27 and J usage is TRBJ1-1; possibly TRBD1 for D (5 bases). V was cut by 4 bases and J by 7 bases, with 10 bases left in between. Germline V gene sequence: CDR1 MNHEY, CDR2 SMNVEV (reference sequence). This CDR3 is built from 12 residues. This chain's CDR3 is CASSYSRGEAFF. CDR3 nucleotides: TGTGCCAGCAGTTATTCTAGGGGTGAAGCTTTCTTT.

The chain joins TRBV27 to TRBJ2-1, with TRBD2 matching over 8 bases. Germline V gives CDR1 MNHEY, CDR2 SMNVEV (reference sequence). There are 13 residues in the CDR3. Unmatched junction bases numbered 4, after V lost 2 bases and J lost 10 bases. DNA of the CDR3: TGTGCCAGCAGTTTAATTCAGCGGGGGGAGCAGTTCTTC. Translation: CASSLIQRGEQFF.

V is TRBV5-4 and J is TRBJ2-3; D is unclear. CDR1 and CDR2 from the germline V gene are SGHNT and YYREEE (reference sequence). V was shortened by 4 bases and J by 1 base, with 10 bases between the two germline ends. This CDR3 contains 14 residues. The CDR3 region is CASSVIVGTDTQYF. CDR3 nucleotide sequence: TGTGCCAGCAGCGTTATCGTAGGCACAGATACGCAGTATTTT.

The genes are TRBV28 and TRBJ2-7, with D unclear. The CDR3 is 12 residues long. The V end was cut by 4 bases, the J end by 2 bases, with 6 bases between. Germline assignment: CDR1 MDHEN and CDR2 SYDVKM. Written as DNA, the CDR3 is TGTGCCAGCAGTTATCAAACCTACGAGCAGTACTTC. Residues: CASSYQTYEQYF.

Only a few counts were recorded for this clone. The chain uses TRBV11-2 and TRBJ1-1; TRBD1 might be the D (6 bases). The V gene's germline CDR1 is SGHAT and CDR2 FQNNGV. V lost 5 bases and J lost 4, with 17 bases in between. The CDR3 totals 15 residues. CDR3 in DNA: TGTGCCAGCAGCCCCCTACAGGGCCCGAGCACTGAAGCTTTCTTT. It translates to CASSPLQGPSTEAFF.

V usage is TRBV9 and J usage is TRBJ2-5; D unclear. This CDR3 is 12 amino acids long. Trimming removed 2 bases from V and 5 bases from J, with 7 bases in between. Per the germline V gene, CDR1 is SGDLS and CDR2 is YYNGEE. CDR3: CASSVTEETQYF. The CDR3 DNA sequence: TGTGCCAGCAGCGTGACGGAGGAGACCCAGTACTTC.

V is TRBV9 and J is TRBJ2-3, with 10 bases matching TRBD2. CDR1 and CDR2 from the germline V gene are SGDLS and YYNGEE. The CDR3 contains 16 residues. With V trimmed by 4 bases and J by 6 bases, 11 bases remained unmatched. The CDR3 reads CASSPNLAGVRDTQYF. CDR3 sequence (DNA): TGTGCCAGCAGCCCTAATCTAGCGGGGGTCAGGGATACGCAGTATTTT.

This clone was recorded only once. The chain joins TRBV7-9 to TRBJ1-2; TRBD1 matches 7 bases. The CDR3 loop spans 14 amino acids. V dropped 6 bases and J dropped 7; count of bases not matched to a gene: 11. Germline CDR1 reads SEHNR; CDR2 reads FQNEAQ (reference sequence). The CDR3: CASSPGGITRGYTF. The CDR3 nucleotides are TGTGCCAGCAGTCCAGGGGGTATAACTCGTGGCTACACCTTC.

This clone was seen only a few times. This chain links TRBV5-1 with TRBJ2-7, with D possibly TRBD1 on 7 matching bases. Trimming cost V 4 bases and J 5 bases, with 19 bases left between them. CDR1 is SGHRS, CDR2 YFSETQ, per germline. The CDR3 extends over 15 amino acids. This chain's CDR3 is CASSPEGRGWDEQYF. In DNA, the CDR3 is TGCGCCAGCAGCCCGGAGGGCAGGGGGTGGGACGAGCAGTACTTC.

The chain couples TRBV27 to TRBJ2-7, with D perhaps TRBD1 (6 bases). CDR1 is MNHEY, CDR2 SMNVEV, per germline (reference sequence). This CDR3 is built from 15 residues. V shed 5 bases and J shed 4 bases, with 18 bases lying between them. The CDR3 nucleotides are TGTGCCAGCAGTCCAAGGCTCAGGGGTGGATACGAGCAGTACTTC. Its protein is CASSPRLRGGYEQYF.

The V gene is TRBV19, the J gene TRBJ1-6; 8 bases are shared with TRBD1. Germline assignment: CDR1 LNHDA and CDR2 SQIVND (reference sequence). The CDR3 is 16 residues long. The V and J ends lost 6 bases and 3 bases, in that order; junction bases with no gene match: 7. In nucleotides, the CDR3 is TGTGCCAGTAGCCAGAAAACAGGGGGCTATAATTCACCCCTCCACTTT. Translating gives CASSQKTGGYNSPLHF.

The gene calls are TRBV6-5 and TRBJ2-7, with 7 bases lining up with TRBD2. Germline CDR1 MNHEY, CDR2 SVGAGI. The length of the CDR3 is 14 residues. V lost 2 bases to trimming and J lost 7 bases; unmatched junction nucleotides: 8. The CDR3: CASSYGGLVTEQYF. DNA for the CDR3: TGTGCCAGCAGTTACGGTGGACTAGTTACAGAGCAGTACTTC.

The genes are TRBV30 and TRBJ1-5, with a tentative D call TRBD1 (6 bases). V lost 2 bases and J lost 7, with 12 bases in between. CDR3 length: 13 residues. Germline V gene lookup returns CDR1 GTSNPN and CDR2 SVGIG (reference sequence). The DNA of the CDR3 is TGTGCCTGGAGTCTACAGGGTATCCAGCCCCAGCATTTT. It is translated as CAWSLQGIQPQHF.

The V and J genes are TRBV30 and TRBJ1-1; D is possibly TRBD1 (5 bases). Germline CDR1 is GTSNPN and CDR2 is SVGIG (reference sequence). The ends were cut back, 5 bases at V and 11 bases at J, with 18 bases in the middle. The CDR3 is 12 amino acids. CDR3 sequence (DNA): TGTGCCTGGGAAAAGGGGCCGACGTGGGCTTTCTTT. Translating it yields CAWEKGPTWAFF.